These 8 T cell receptor beta chains were all obtained from the same sample, sequenced in a study of CD8+ T cells in alopecia areata (dated by TCRdb to 2017 to 2018). The library relied on the immunoSEQ multiplex PCR assay. RNA was extracted from all samples and reverse transcribed into cDNA, which served as template for TCR sequencing. Sourced from immuneACCESS, this table was stored by TCRdb with only in-frame sequences that have V and J called. A share of the clones is absent; for the studies checked, an unresolved V gene accounts for under half, and the remainder has no known explanation. This sample is represented by 200,000 to 300,000 clones, with no singletons among them. 1.2% of the sample is held by the ten biggest clonotypes. Cells from pooled mouse cutaneous lymph nodes were stained for CD4, CD8alpha, NKG2D, NKG2ACE and other markers and then sorted on a BD Influx. Specimen: CD4+ T cells sorted from a lymph node. The origin of the receptors is a C3H/HeJ mouse with alopecia areata. This strain of mice has MHC haplotype H2-k.

This clone has a count of ten or more. Gene and germline names: mouse. The read ends 4 residues early relative to the CDR3; the germline J gene fills the gap. The J gene is TRBJ2-3, the V gene TRBV13-1, with a possible D match to TRBD2 (6 bases). V dropped 3 bases and J dropped 2 bases, with 7 bases sitting between them. CDR3 length: 13 residues. From germline, CDR1 is NSHNY and CDR2 SYGAGN. This CDR3 reads CASSGGVAETLYF. The sequenced CDR3 bases are TGTGCCAGCAGTGGGGGGGTTGCAGAA.

This clone was found a few times. The genes and germline here are from mouse. Other DNA sequences in the sample encode the same CDR3. The CDR3 DNA, read in part, is TGCACCTGCAGTGCAGAGAGGGGCTAT. It translates to CTCSAERGY. The whole CDR3 is CTCSAERGYEQYF. The chain links TRBV1 to TRBJ2-7, with D maybe TRBD1 (5 bases). The read ends 4 residues early relative to the CDR3; the germline J gene fills the gap. This CDR3 is built from 13 residues. V lost 0 bases and J lost 3, with 6 bases in between. Germline-derived CDR1 and CDR2 are NSQYPW and LRSPGD (reference sequence).

A word on this clone: Here the gene names and germline are mouse. With the read ending 4 residues before the CDR3 end, the germline J gene is used to fill in that end. The V gene is TRBV13-1, the J gene TRBJ2-3; 8 bases align to TRBD1. CDR1 and CDR2 from the germline V gene are NSHNY and SYGAGN. The CDR3 contains 15 residues. The V segment lost 5 bases and the J segment 1 base; nucleotides outside the gene matches: 6. CDR3 DNA (partial): TGTGCCAGCAGAGCAGGGGGCGAGGGTGCAGAA. Residues: CASRAGGEGAE. The whole CDR3 protein reads CASRAGGEGAETLYF.

This clone has only a few counts. This may come from a read error, since a much larger clone is one base off. All gene names here are mouse names. The same CDR3 also results from other DNA sequences found in this sample. CDR3 DNA, as far as it was read: TGTGCCAGCAGGGGACAAGCAAACTCC. This codes for CASRGQANS. The entire CDR3 sequence reads CASRGQANSDYTF. The rearrangement links TRBV19 to TRBJ1-2, with D possibly being TRBD1 (6 bases). Read sequence stops 4 residues before the CDR3 end, and the germline J gene provides the missing end. The V gene lost 5 bases and the J gene lost 0 bases, with 8 bases spanning the gap. CDR3 length equals 13 residues. Germline CDR1 is FNHDT and CDR2 is SITEND (reference sequence).

Concerning this clone: The gene names given are mouse names. Read sequence stops 4 residues before the CDR3 end, and the germline J gene provides the missing end. This same CDR3 is encoded by further DNA sequences in the sample. The genes are TRBV13-1 and TRBJ2-1, with D possibly TRBD1 on 6 matching bases. V was pared by 5 bases and J by 5 bases, with 8 bases between. The length of the CDR3 is 12 residues. CDR1 is NSHNY, CDR2 SYGAGN, per germline. The CDR3 here is CASRDRDAEQFF. The sequenced part of the CDR3 DNA is TGTGCCAGCAGGGACAGAGATGCT.

This clone was seen a handful of times. All gene names here are mouse names. The CDR3 end lies 4 residues beyond the end of the read and is filled in from the germline J gene. The sample holds other DNA sequences that translate to the same CDR3. V usage is TRBV13-3 and J usage is TRBJ2-1; TRBD1 is a possible D gene (6 bases). CDR1 and CDR2 from the germline V gene are NNHDY and SYVADS. This CDR3 region has 12 residues. V lost 5 bases, J lost 5 bases, and 8 bases lay in between. CDR3 amino acids: CASSGTNAEQFF. The CDR3 bases that were read are TGTGCCAGCAGCGGGACAAATGCT.

With regard to this clone: Possible read error: a much larger clone is one base away. Gene names and germline refer to mouse. The DNA ends 4 residues before the CDR3 does, and the rest of the CDR3 is filled in from the germline J gene. This specimen includes other DNA sequences encoding the same CDR3. This chain uses TRBV19 with TRBJ2-3, with 9 positions matching TRBD1. The germline V gene encodes CDR1 FNHDT and CDR2 SITEND (reference sequence). This CDR3 is built from 14 residues. J lost 0 bases, V lost 5 bases, and 1 base had no gene match. CDR3 amino acids: CASRDRGSAETLYF. Partial CDR3 DNA: TGTGCCAGCAGAGACAGGGGGAGTGCAGAA.

Comments on this clone: Genes here carry mouse names. The sequence runs out 4 residues before the end of the CDR3; the remainder is reconstructed from the germline J gene. The rearrangement links TRBV13-1 to TRBJ2-4; D is ambiguous. Germline CDR1 and CDR2: NSHNY and SYGAGN. The CDR3 sequence is 15 residues long. Trimming cost V 3 bases and J 0 bases, with 11 bases left between them. The CDR3 protein is CASSGPVGSQNTLYF. The CDR3 bases that were read are TGTGCCAGCAGTGGGCCCGTGGGTAGTCAAAAC.